The T cell receptor (beta chain) under discussion was sequenced for a study of blood T cell repertoires in COVID-19. The protocol was immunoSEQ multiplex PCR, while the TCRdb copy is restricted to in-frame clones and leaves out a portion. The table includes 200,000 to 300,000 clones, around 88% detected once. The CDR3 consists of 15 residues. Per germline, CDR1 SGHDN and CDR2 FVKESK. The V and J ends lost 4 bases and 2 bases, in that order; junction bases with no gene match: 5. Specimen: PBMCs or T cells enriched from blood (not recorded which). The receptor was derived from a woman aged 30 to 39 who had recovered from COVID-19. This rearrangement joins TRBV14 to TRBJ2-7; 10 bases are a match to TRBD2. The CDR3 DNA sequence: TGTGCCAGCAGCCCAATGAGCGGGAGGGCCTACGAGCAGTACTTC. Residues: CASSPMSGRAYEQYF.